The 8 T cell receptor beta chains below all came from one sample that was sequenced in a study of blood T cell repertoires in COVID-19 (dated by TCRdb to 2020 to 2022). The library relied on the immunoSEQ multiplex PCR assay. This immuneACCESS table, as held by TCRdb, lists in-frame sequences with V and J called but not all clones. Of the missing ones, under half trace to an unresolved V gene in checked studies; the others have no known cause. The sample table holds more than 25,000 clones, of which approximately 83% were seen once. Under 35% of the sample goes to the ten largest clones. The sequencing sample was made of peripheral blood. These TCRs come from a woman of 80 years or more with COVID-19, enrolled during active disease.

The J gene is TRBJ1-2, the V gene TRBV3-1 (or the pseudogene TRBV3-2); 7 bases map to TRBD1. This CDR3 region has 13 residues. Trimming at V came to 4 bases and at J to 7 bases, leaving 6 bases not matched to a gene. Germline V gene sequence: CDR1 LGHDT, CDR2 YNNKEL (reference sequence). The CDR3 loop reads CASSLSGGIGYTF. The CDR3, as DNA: TGTGCCAGCAGCCTCTCAGGGGGTATTGGCTACACCTTC.

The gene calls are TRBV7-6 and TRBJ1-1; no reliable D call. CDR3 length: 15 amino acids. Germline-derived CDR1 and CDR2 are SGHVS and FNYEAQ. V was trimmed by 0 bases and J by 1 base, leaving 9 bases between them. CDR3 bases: TGTGCCAGCAGCTTAGCCGGGTCGCCGAACACTGAAGCTTTCTTT. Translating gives CASSLAGSPNTEAFF.

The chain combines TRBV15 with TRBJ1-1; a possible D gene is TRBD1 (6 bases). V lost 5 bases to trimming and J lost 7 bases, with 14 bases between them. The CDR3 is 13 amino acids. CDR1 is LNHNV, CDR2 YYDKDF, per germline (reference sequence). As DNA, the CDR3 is TGTGCCACCAGCCGGAAGGGGGTGGGTGAAGCTTTCTTT. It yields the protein CATSRKGVGEAFF.

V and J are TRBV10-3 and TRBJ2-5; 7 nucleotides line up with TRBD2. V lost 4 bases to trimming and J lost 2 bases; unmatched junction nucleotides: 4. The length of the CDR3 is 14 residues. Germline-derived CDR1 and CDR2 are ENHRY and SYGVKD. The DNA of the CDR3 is TGTGCCATCAGTGTTGGGGGGGGGCAAGAGACCCAGTACTTC. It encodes CAISVGGGQETQYF.

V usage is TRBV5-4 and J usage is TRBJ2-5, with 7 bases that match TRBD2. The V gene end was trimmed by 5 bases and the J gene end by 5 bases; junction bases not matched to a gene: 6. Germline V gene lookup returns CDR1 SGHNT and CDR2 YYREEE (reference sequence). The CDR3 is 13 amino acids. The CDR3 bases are TGTGCCAGCAGGTTGACTAGCTCTGAGACCCAGTACTTC. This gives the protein CASRLTSSETQYF.

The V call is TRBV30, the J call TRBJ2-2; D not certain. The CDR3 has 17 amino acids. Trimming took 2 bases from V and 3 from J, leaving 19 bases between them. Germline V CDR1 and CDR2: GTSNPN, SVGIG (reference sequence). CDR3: CAWSRHPLLRDTGELFF. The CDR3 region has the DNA TGTGCCTGGAGTCGACACCCCCTTTTACGAGACACCGGGGAGCTGTTTTTT.

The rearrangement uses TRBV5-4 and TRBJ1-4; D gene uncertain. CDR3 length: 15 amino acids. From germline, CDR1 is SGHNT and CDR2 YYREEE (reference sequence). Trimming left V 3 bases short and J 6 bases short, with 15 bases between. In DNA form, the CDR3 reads TGTGCCAGCAGCTCGCGCGAGGATCTAGATGAAAAACTGTTTTTT. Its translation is CASSSREDLDEKLFF.

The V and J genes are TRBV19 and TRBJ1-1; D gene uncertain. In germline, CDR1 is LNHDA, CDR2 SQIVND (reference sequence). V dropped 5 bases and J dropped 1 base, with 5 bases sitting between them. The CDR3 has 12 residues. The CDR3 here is CASSLANTEAFF. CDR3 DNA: TGTGCCAGTAGTCTGGCGAACACTGAAGCTTTCTTT.